This T cell receptor beta chain was profiled in a study of cytomegalovirus exposure and HLA in healthy donors. About the study: The 600 to 800 first-cohort repertoires shared a platform with the 110 or so validation repertoires, as reported in a later analysis. Broader study findings: The investigators catalogued some 160 TCR beta chains as cytomegalovirus-associated. There were some public TCRs occurring in many donors, but most TCR sequences were rare. CMV antigen specificity was confirmed in vitro for a few CMV-associated chains.

The ends lost 0 bases at V and 5 bases at J; junction bases unmatched: 7. Germline-derived CDR1 and CDR2 are MNHEY and SVGAGI. The CDR3 covers 16 residues. Here immunoSEQ multiplex PCR was the method, and the copy in TCRdb shows in-frame clones only, minus some. The sample has 150,000 to 180,000 clones, 70% to 90% seen once. Notes on this clone: Its antigen is currently unknown.

Sequenced material: PBMCs. The chain has TRBV6-5 and TRBJ2-3, with TRBD1 matching 8 bases. The sequence was obtained from a human donor in good health. The CDR3: CASSYSTGEPKDTQYF. In DNA, the CDR3 is TGTGCCAGCAGTTACTCGACAGGGGAGCCAAAAGATACGCAGTATTTT.